The T cell receptor (beta chain) described here comes from a study of blood T cell repertoires in COVID-19. Looking at the study overall: The United States, Italy and Spain provided the acute and convalescent COVID-19 samples. The cDNA or gDNA used as material had been derived from T cells, B-cell-depleted T cells, or PBMCs.

This clone was picked up one time. This CDR3 contains 16 residues. The V end lost 1 base, the J end lost 1 base, and 14 bases lay between the germline ends. As processed by the authors: How many nucleated cells were present was estimated from reference gene primer amplification. The assay was immunoSEQ multiplex PCR, and TCRdb's table has in-frame clones only and misses some. V, J and clone size are those of that table, while D and trimming were read from the DNA. The table lists approximately 220,000 clones, approximately 87% of them singletons. What was sequenced was peripheral blood. The rearrangement links TRBV5-3 to TRBJ1-1, with D uncertain. TRBV5-3 is assigned to the ORF class and has an uncertain function. The source of this sequence is a woman aged 45-65 years with acute or convalescent COVID-19. CDR3 nucleotides: TGTGCCAGAAGCTTGAGAGAGGGCCCCGGGAACACTGAAGCTTTCTTT. Translation gives CARSLREGPGNTEAFF.